Below, 27 T cell receptor beta chains from the same sample are listed, as sequenced in a study of T cell repertoires in cytomegalovirus infection. Their target antigens are unknown. MiXCR, run by TCRdb on the reads, gives a single entry per CDR3 protein. The data contain about 340,000 distinct CDR3 sequences, about 27% of them seen just once; the ten biggest clones take up 20%. The sample was cultured PBMCs, taken from culture after CMV antigen stimulation. The receptors shown here come from a human donor in good health (CMV status not recorded). Some clones in this sample may be carry-over from other donors' samples.

This chain uses TRBV12-3 or TRBV12-4 with TRBJ2-2; 8 bases map to TRBD1. This CDR3 has 16 amino acids. Trimming cost V 6 bases and J 6 bases; bases outside gene matches: 12. This CDR3 is CASRQSGQGGPGELFF. Here the CDR3 DNA reads TGTGCCAGCAGGCAAAGTGGACAGGGTGGACCCGGGGAGCTGTTTTTT.

The table lists this clonotype with a few counts. The gene calls are TRBV19 and TRBJ1-2; TRBD1 agrees at 8 bases. The trim removed 5 bases at V and 6 bases at J, leaving 11 bases unmatched. Germline CDR1 reads LNHDA; CDR2 reads SQIVND (reference sequence). This CDR3 is 15 amino acids long. The CDR3 sequence is CASSVQHEDRDGYTF. The DNA of the CDR3 is TGTGCCAGTAGTGTTCAGCATGAGGACAGGGATGGCTACACCTTC. Full variable domain (remainder filled in from reference TRBV19 and TRBJ1-2): DGGITQSPKYLFRKEGQNVTLSCEQNLNHDAMYWYRQDPGQGLRLIYYSQIVNDFQKGDIAEGYSVSREKKESFPLTVTSAQKNPTAFYLCASSVQHEDRDGYTFGSGTRLTVV.

This sequence joins TRBV20-1 and TRBJ2-7, with 9 bases fitting TRBD2. V dropped 5 bases and J dropped 5; count of bases not matched to a gene: 13. Germline values: CDR1 DFQATT, CDR2 SNEGSKA (reference sequence). The CDR3 covers 15 residues. CDR3 bases: TGCAGTGCTGCCCCCCCAGGACTAGCGATGGACGAGCAGTACTTC. It specifies CSAAPPGLAMDEQYF.

This clonotype was counted a few times. The chain combines TRBV24-1 with TRBJ2-1, with 10 bases fitting TRBD1. This CDR3 is built from 12 residues. Germline V CDR1 and CDR2: KGHDR, SFDVKD. J lost 15 bases, V lost 2 bases, and 3 bases had no gene match. CDR3 region: CATSDWDRGAFF. The CDR3 nucleotides are TGTGCCACCAGTGATTGGGACAGGGGTGCGTTCTTC.

The chain recombines TRBV27 with TRBJ2-7, with 9 nucleotides matching TRBD2. Unmatched junction bases numbered 14, after V lost 5 bases and J lost 9 bases. There are 15 residues in the CDR3. CDR1 is MNHEY and CDR2 is SMNVEV in the germline V gene (reference sequence). CDR3 in amino acids: CASSNSGREGLGQYF. The CDR3 coding sequence is TGTGCCAGCAGTAATAGTGGGCGGGAGGGCCTTGGGCAGTACTTC.

The gene calls are TRBV15 and TRBJ1-4; D call uncertain. The CDR3 consists of 15 residues. V lost 7 bases and J 0 bases, leaving 12 bases between the germline ends. Looked up from germline, CDR1 is LNHNV and CDR2 is YYDKDF (reference sequence). The CDR3 region is CATTGGSPTNEKLFF. As DNA, the CDR3 is TGTGCCACCACAGGTGGGTCCCCAACTAATGAAAAACTGTTTTTT.

In this sample, this clonotype turned up many times. This chain connects TRBV7-2 to TRBJ2-7; 10 bases are a match to TRBD2. This CDR3 has 16 residues. Per germline, CDR1 SGHTA and CDR2 FQGNSA. The J segment lost 5 bases and the V segment lost 1 base, leaving 8 bases of the junction unmatched. The CDR3 nucleotides are TGTGCCAGCAGCTTAGTCTGGTCTAGCGGGAGCCACGAGCAGTACTTC. Protein: CASSLVWSSGSHEQYF.

The chain couples TRBV19 to TRBJ1-4; 9 bases line up with TRBD1. Unmatched junction bases numbered 8, after V lost 6 bases and J lost 6 bases. Germline loops: CDR1 LNHDA, CDR2 SQIVND (reference sequence). This CDR3 spans 15 amino acids. The CDR3 coding sequence is TGTGCCAGTAGCACCTACAGGGGGCTGGATGAAAAACTGTTTTTT. As protein: CASSTYRGLDEKLFF.

Only a few counts were recorded for this clonotype. The genes are TRBV20-1 and TRBJ2-3; D is possibly TRBD1 or TRBD2 (5 bases each). Germline CDR1 DFQATT, CDR2 SNEGSKA (reference sequence). The CDR3 loop spans 15 amino acids. Deletions cut 2 bases from V and 1 base from J, with 13 bases between. Written as DNA, the CDR3 is TGCAGTGCTAGACTCCGGGGCCTCGGCACAGATACGCAGTATTTT. Its protein is CSARLRGLGTDTQYF.

This clonotype occurred a few times. The chain is built from TRBV7-9 and TRBJ1-1; no firm D call. The germline V gene has CDR1 SEHNR and CDR2 FQNEAQ (reference sequence). The V end was cut by 5 bases, the J end by 1 base, with 8 bases between. The CDR3 runs to 13 residues. This CDR3 reads CASSRPENTEAFF. The CDR3 DNA follows: TGTGCCAGCAGCCGACCGGAGAACACTGAAGCTTTCTTT.

The genes are TRBV11-2 and TRBJ2-7; TRBD1 might be the D (6 bases). V lost 3 bases, J lost 3 bases, and 9 bases lay in between. This CDR3 spans 13 amino acids. CDR1 and CDR2 from the germline V gene are SGHAT and FQNNGV. In DNA form, the CDR3 reads TGTGCCAGCAGCTTTTGGACAGTCTACGAGCAGTACTTC. It translates to CASSFWTVYEQYF.

This clonotype was counted a few times. The chain has TRBV12-3 or TRBV12-4 and TRBJ1-6, with TRBD1 identical over 10 bases. The trim removed 4 bases at V and 8 bases at J, leaving 5 bases unmatched. CDR3 length equals 15 residues. CDR3 protein: CASSSQDRGYSPLHF. The CDR3 nucleotides read TGTGCCAGCAGTTCCCAGGACAGGGGGTATTCACCCCTCCACTTT.

This clonotype was observed a handful of times. The rearrangement links TRBV7-3 to TRBJ2-5; D is tentatively TRBD1 or TRBD2 (5 bases each). Germline V gives CDR1 SGHTA, CDR2 FQGTGA. Trimming stripped 4 bases from V and 5 bases from J, with 11 bases between. There are 13 residues in the CDR3. The CDR3 sequence: CASSSSGRETQYF. In nucleotides, the CDR3 is TGTGCCAGCAGCTCCTCGGGGCGGGAGACCCAGTACTTC. The full variable domain, with the rest looked up from reference TRBV7-3 and TRBJ2-5, is GAGVSQTPSNKVTEKGKYVELRCDPISGHTALYWYRQSLGQGPEFLIYFQGTGAADDSGLPNDRFFAVRPEGSVSTLKIQRTERGDSAVYLCASSSSGRETQYFGPGTRLLVL.

The V gene is TRBV12-5, the J gene TRBJ2-1; TRBD2 matches 13 bases. In germline, CDR1 is LGHNT, CDR2 FRNRAP. J lost 5 bases, V lost 7 bases, and 8 bases had no gene match. The CDR3 totals 16 residues. For the CDR3, the DNA is TGTGCTAGTGCCGGAACCGGGACTAGCGGGAACAATGAGCAGTTCTTC. This gives the protein CASAGTGTSGNNEQFF.

This CDR3 reads CSGWTGGDTGELFF. CDR3 coding DNA: TGCAGCGGGTGGACCGGGGGAGACACCGGGGAGCTGTTTTTT. The rearrangement joins TRBV29-1 to TRBJ2-2; perhaps TRBD2 as D (6 bases). The CDR3 extends over 14 amino acids. Looked up from germline, CDR1 is SQVTM and CDR2 is ANQGSEA. Trimming cost V 7 bases and J 3 bases, with 15 bases left between them.

V usage is TRBV7-9 and J usage is TRBJ2-3; TRBD1 matches at 9 bases. CDR3 size: 17 residues. The junction had 12 bases not matched to a gene; V was cut back by 5 bases and J by 3 bases. Looked up from germline, CDR1 is SEHNR and CDR2 is FQNEAQ (reference sequence). The CDR3 sequence: CASSPIETGGKTDTQYF. The CDR3 DNA follows: TGTGCCAGCAGCCCTATCGAGACAGGGGGTAAGACAGATACGCAGTATTTT.

The chain employs TRBV6-5 and TRBJ2-7; TRBD1 matches at 9 bases. J lost 3 bases, V lost 0 bases, and 9 bases had no gene match. Germline CDR1 is MNHEY and CDR2 is SVGAGI. The length of the CDR3 is 17 residues. CDR3 bases: TGTGCCAGCAGTTACTCGACGGGACAGGGATTTAGCTACGAGCAGTACTTC. The encoded protein is CASSYSTGQGFSYEQYF.

This clonotype turned up a few times. The chain uses TRBV27 and TRBJ1-6, with D possibly matching TRBD1 (5 bases). The germline gives CDR1 MNHEY, CDR2 SMNVEV (reference sequence). The CDR3 covers 13 residues. Between the trimmed V and J ends, which lost 1 base and 7 bases, there was a span of 5 bases. The CDR3 reads CASSLWGNSPLHF. In nucleotides, the CDR3 is TGTGCCAGCAGTTTATGGGGGAATTCACCCCTCCACTTT.

This sequence joins TRBV7-9 and TRBJ2-5; the D gene could be TRBD1 or TRBD2 (6 bases each). From germline, CDR1 is SEHNR and CDR2 FQNEAQ (reference sequence). CDR3 length equals 16 residues. V was clipped by 5 bases and J by 4 bases, with 20 bases between them. The CDR3 DNA reads as TGTGCCAGCAGCCCTCAGCCCGGGAGCAGGGGAGAGACCCAGTACTTC. Translating it yields CASSPQPGSRGETQYF.

This clonotype has only one observation. The V and J genes are TRBV15 and TRBJ1-2; D possibly corresponds to TRBD1 (5 bases). Per germline, CDR1 LNHNV and CDR2 YYDKDF (reference sequence). The CDR3 length is 13 residues. Trimming removed 0 bases from V and 8 bases from J, with 10 bases in between. CDR3 sequence reads: CATSRDLGDGYTF. The CDR3 DNA reads TGTGCCACCAGCAGAGATCTTGGGGACGGCTACACCTTC.

The CDR3 spells CASSDRRGSEKLFF. The CDR3 DNA follows: TGTGCCAGCAGTGACCGGAGAGGAAGTGAAAAACTGTTTTTT. This sequence joins TRBV2 and TRBJ1-4, with D unresolved. Trimming left V 3 bases short and J 7 bases short, with 12 bases between. The CDR3 totals 14 residues. Germline CDR1 is SNHLY and CDR2 is FYNNEI.

This clonotype was observed a few times. This sequence joins TRBV11-2 and TRBJ2-3; TRBD1 agrees at 7 bases. V was pared by 6 bases and J by 1 base, with 10 bases of the junction left unmatched. This CDR3 has 16 residues. Germline CDR1 and CDR2: SGHAT and FQNNGV. CDR3 sequence (DNA): TGTGCCAGCAGACCTGAAGGGGGCGGTCGCACAGATACGCAGTATTTT. Protein product: CASRPEGGGRTDTQYF.

This clonotype showed up just a few times. The gene calls are TRBV6-5 and TRBJ1-1, with 7 bases identical to TRBD1. The CDR3 spans 13 residues. V gave up 5 bases and J gave up 4 bases; unmatched junction bases: 4. The V gene's germline CDR1 is MNHEY and CDR2 SVGAGI. In DNA form, the CDR3 reads TGTGCCAGCAGTGATTCAGGGGGCACTGAAGCTTTCTTT. Translating it yields CASSDSGGTEAFF.

The chain carries TRBV10-3 and TRBJ1-1; 7 nucleotides line up with TRBD1. Germline values: CDR1 ENHRY, CDR2 SYGVKD. After removal of 7 bases from V and 4 bases from J, the junction contained 9 bases not matched to a gene. This CDR3 contains 14 residues. As DNA, the CDR3 is TGTGCCATCAACAGGGACAGCTCGGGCACTGAAGCTTTCTTT. Translated: CAINRDSSGTEAFF.

This clonotype was recorded a few times. The rearrangement uses TRBV27 and TRBJ1-6, with D uncertain. Trimming pared 2 bases from V and 10 bases from J, leaving 15 bases between. CDR1 and CDR2 from the germline V gene are MNHEY and SMNVEV (reference sequence). The CDR3 is 15 residues long. CDR3 bases: TGTGCCAGCAGTTTAAAAGGTCGGGGAACGTCACCCCTCCACTTT. Amino acids: CASSLKGRGTSPLHF.

The chain joins TRBV7-8 to TRBJ2-5, with 7 nucleotides matching TRBD1. Germline CDR1 is SGHVS and CDR2 is FQNEAQ. Trimming cost V 5 bases and J 1 base; bases outside gene matches: 7. The CDR3 consists of 15 residues. The CDR3 bases are TGTGCCAGCAGCAGACGGACAGGCCGCCAAGAGACCCAGTACTTC. The encoded protein is CASSRRTGRQETQYF. The full variable domain, its missing parts supplied by reference TRBV7-8 and TRBJ2-5, is GAGVSQSPRYKVAKRGQDVALRCDPISGHVSLFWYQQALGQGPEFLTYFQNEAQLDKSGLPSDRFFAERPEGSVSTLKIQRTQQEDSAVYLCASSRRTGRQETQYFGPGTRLLVL.

The chain couples TRBV11-2 to TRBJ2-5, with D perhaps TRBD1 (5 bases). Germline V lookup: CDR1 SGHAT, CDR2 FQNNGV. The CDR3 contains 14 residues. Trimming removed 6 bases at V and 3 bases at J, with 14 bases between. The CDR3 protein is CASRSYSREETQYF. The CDR3, as DNA: TGTGCCAGCAGATCCTACTCCAGGGAAGAGACCCAGTACTTC. Full variable domain (rest looked up from reference TRBV11-2 and TRBJ2-5): EAGVAQSPRYKIIEKRQSVAFWCNPISGHATLYWYQQILGQGPKLLIQFQNNGVVDDSQLPKDRFSAERLKGVDSTLKIQPAKLEDSAVYLCASRSYSREETQYFGPGTRLLVL.